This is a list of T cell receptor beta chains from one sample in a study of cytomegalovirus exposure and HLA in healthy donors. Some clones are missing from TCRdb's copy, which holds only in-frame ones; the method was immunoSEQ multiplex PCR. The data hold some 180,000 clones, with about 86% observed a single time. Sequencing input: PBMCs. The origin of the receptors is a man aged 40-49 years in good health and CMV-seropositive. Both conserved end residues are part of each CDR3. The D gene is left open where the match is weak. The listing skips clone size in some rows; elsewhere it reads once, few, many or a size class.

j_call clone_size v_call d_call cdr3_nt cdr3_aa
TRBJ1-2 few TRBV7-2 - TGTGCCAGCAGCTTAGCAGGAGAAGGCTACACCTTC CASSLAGEGYTF
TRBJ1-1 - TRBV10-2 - TGCGCCAGCAGTGAGTCGAAACACCAGAATGAAGCTTTCTTT CASSESKHQNEAFF
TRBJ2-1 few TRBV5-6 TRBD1 TGTGCCAGCAGCTTACAGGGGAACTCCTACAATGAGCAGTTCTTC CASSLQGNSYNEQFF
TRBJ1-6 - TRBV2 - TGTGCCAGCATGGGGGGGAATAATTCACCCCTCCACTTT CASMGGNNSPLHF
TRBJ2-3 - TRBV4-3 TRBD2 TGCGCCAGCAGCCAAGATTACAGGACTAGCGGCACAGATACGCAGTATTTT CASSQDYRTSGTDTQYF
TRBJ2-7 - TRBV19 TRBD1 TGTGCCAGTAGTATTCAAGCCCGGGACAGGTTCTCCTACGAGCAGTACTTC CASSIQARDRFSYEQYF
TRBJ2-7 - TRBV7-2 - TGTGCCAGCAGCCAGGACTACGAGCAGTACTTC CASSQDYEQYF
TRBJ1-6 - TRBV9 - TGTGCCAGCAGCCTAGGGGAGGGTAATTCACCCCTCCACTTT CASSLGEGNSPLHF
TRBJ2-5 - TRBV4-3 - TGCGCCAGCAGCCGCAGAGAGGGAGAGACCCAGTACTTC CASSRREGETQYF
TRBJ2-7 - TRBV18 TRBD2 TGTGCCAGCTCACGAGCGGGAGGTAGCTCCTACGAGCAGTACTTC CASSRAGGSSYEQYF
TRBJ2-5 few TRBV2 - TGTGCCAGCAGGTTACAAGAGACCCAGTACTTC CASRLQETQYF
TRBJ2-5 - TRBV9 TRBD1 TGTGCCAGCAGCGCGGGACAGGAGTTGGAGACCCAGTACTTC CASSAGQELETQYF
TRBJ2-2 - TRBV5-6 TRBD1 TGTGCCAGCAGCTGGACAGGGGGCAACACCGGGGAGCTGTTTTTT CASSWTGGNTGELFF
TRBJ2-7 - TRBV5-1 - TGCGCCAGCAGCTCCGGAGGGGGGGCCTACGAGCAGTACTTC CASSSGGGAYEQYF
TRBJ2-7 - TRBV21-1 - TGTGCCAGCAGCACCCGGTTGGGCGGGGACTACTACGAGCAGTACTTC CASSTRLGGDYYEQYF
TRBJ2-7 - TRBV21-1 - TGTGCCAGCAGCACACAGGGGGCCACGTTGGACGAGCAGTACTTC CASSTQGATLDEQYF